This T cell receptor beta chain was recorded in a study of blood T cell repertoires in COVID-19. Study details: Researchers got acute and convalescent COVID-19 samples from the United States, Italy and Spain.

Original processing methods: It was from reference gene primer amplification that nucleated cell counts were estimated. Only in-frame clones appear in the TCRdb table, and some are missing; sequencing was by immunoSEQ multiplex PCR. V, J and clone size derive from that table, while D and trimming were established from the DNA sequence. The repertoire holds 130,000 or so clones, around 85% seen once, with about 17% in the top ten. The specimen was peripheral blood. The sequence was obtained from a woman aged 45-59 years who had recovered from COVID-19.

The CDR3 nucleotides read TGTGCCAGCACCCGACAGGGGGCGAACCCTAACTATGGCTACACCTTC. Translated, it gives CASTRQGANPNYGYTF. This chain links TRBV9 with TRBJ1-2, with 10 bases that match TRBD1. J was trimmed by 0 bases and V by 6 bases; bases with no gene match: 8. Germline assignment: CDR1 SGDLS and CDR2 YYNGEE. The CDR3 totals 16 residues.